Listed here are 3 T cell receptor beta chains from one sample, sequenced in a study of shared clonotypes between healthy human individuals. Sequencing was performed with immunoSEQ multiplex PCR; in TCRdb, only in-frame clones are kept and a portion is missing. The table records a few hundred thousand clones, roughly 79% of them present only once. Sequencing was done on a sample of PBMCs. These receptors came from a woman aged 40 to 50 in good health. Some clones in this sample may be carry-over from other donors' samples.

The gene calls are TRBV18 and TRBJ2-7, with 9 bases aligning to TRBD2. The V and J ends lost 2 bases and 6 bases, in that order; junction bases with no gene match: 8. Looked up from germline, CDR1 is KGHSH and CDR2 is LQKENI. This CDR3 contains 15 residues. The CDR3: CASSPEREALVEQYF. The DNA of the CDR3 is TGTGCCAGCTCACCAGAGCGGGAGGCCCTCGTCGAGCAGTACTTC.

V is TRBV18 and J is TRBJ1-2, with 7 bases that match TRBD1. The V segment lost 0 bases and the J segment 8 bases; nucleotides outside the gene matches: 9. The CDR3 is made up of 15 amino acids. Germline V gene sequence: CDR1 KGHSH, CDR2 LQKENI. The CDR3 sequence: CASSPPGTEGMGYTF. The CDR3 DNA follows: TGTGCCAGCTCACCACCGGGGACAGAGGGTATGGGCTACACCTTC.

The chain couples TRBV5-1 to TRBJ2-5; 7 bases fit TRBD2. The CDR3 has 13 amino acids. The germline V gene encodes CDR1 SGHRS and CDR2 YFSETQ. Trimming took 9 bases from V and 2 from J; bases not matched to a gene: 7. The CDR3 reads CATKRGVQETQYF. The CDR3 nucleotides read TGCGCCACCAAGCGGGGTGTTCAAGAGACCCAGTACTTC. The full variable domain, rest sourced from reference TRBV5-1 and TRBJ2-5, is KAGVTQTPRYLIKTRGQQVTLSCSPISGHRSVSWYQQTPGQGLQFLFEYFSETQRNKGNFPGRFSGRQFSNSRSEMNVSTLELGDSALYLCATKRGVQETQYFGPGTRLLVL.